This T cell receptor beta chain was captured in a study of early T cells in non-severe SARS-CoV-2 infection. The overall study: Chains were not paired, and sequencing was done on bulk RNA from unsorted whole blood. Regarding the study as a whole: Matching with VDJdb favored anti-spike CD8 responses (missing private and CD4 specificities).

TCRdb re-called the 5' RACE reads through MiXCR, storing one row per CDR3 protein. The table includes about 29,000 distinct CDR3 sequences, roughly 5.6% detected once. This clonotype showed up many times. The target antigen is unknown. This CDR3 comprises 14 residues. Trimming at V came to 6 bases and at J to 5 bases, leaving 5 bases not matched to a gene. Germline CDR1 is SGHRS and CDR2 is YFSETQ. This sequence originates from an adult who was a healthcare worker with PCR-confirmed SARS-CoV-2 infection or an uninfected control (not recorded which). The sample comprised whole blood. This chain links TRBV5-1 with TRBJ1-1; 12 bases align to TRBD1. The CDR3 bases are TGCGCCAGCACATGGGACAGGGGGCTTACTGAAGCTTTCTTT. Translating gives CASTWDRGLTEAFF.